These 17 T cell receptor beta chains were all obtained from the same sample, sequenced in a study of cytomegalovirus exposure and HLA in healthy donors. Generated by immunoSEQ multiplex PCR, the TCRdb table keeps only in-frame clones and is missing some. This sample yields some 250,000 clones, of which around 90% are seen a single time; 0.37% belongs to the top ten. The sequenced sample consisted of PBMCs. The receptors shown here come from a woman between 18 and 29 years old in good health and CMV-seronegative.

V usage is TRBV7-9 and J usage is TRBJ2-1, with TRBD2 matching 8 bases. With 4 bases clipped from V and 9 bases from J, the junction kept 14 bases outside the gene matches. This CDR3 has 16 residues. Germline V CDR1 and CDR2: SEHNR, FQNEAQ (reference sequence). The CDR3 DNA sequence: TGTGCCAGCAGCTACTGGGGACTAGTTAACGATGGTGAGCAGTTCTTC. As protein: CASSYWGLVNDGEQFF. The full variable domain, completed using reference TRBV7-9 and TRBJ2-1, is DTGVSQNPRHKITKRGQNVTFRCDPISEHNRLYWYRQTLGQGPEFLTYFQNEAQLEKSRLLSDRFSAERPKGSFSTLEIQRTEQGDSAMYLCASSYWGLVNDGEQFFGPGTRLTVL.

CDR3 amino acids: CASSRLWGGNTGELFF. The CDR3 DNA is TGTGCCAGCAGCCGGCTTTGGGGCGGTAACACCGGGGAGCTGTTTTTT. V is TRBV5-6 and J is TRBJ2-2; a possible D gene is TRBD1 (5 bases). Trimming stripped 4 bases from V and 2 bases from J, with 15 bases between. The CDR3 loop spans 16 amino acids. CDR1 and CDR2 (germline): SGHDT, YYEEEE.

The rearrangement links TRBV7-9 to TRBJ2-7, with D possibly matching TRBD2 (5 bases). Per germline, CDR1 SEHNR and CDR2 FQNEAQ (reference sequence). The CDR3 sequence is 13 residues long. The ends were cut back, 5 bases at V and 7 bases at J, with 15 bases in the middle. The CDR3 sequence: CASSRGLRAEQYF. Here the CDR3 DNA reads TGTGCCAGCAGCCGCGGGCTCAGAGCGGAGCAGTACTTC. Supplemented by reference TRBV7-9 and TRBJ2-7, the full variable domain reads DTGVSQNPRHKITKRGQNVTFRCDPISEHNRLYWYRQTLGQGPEFLTYFQNEAQLEKSRLLSDRFSAERPKGSFSTLEIQRTEQGDSAMYLCASSRGLRAEQYFGPGTRLTVT.

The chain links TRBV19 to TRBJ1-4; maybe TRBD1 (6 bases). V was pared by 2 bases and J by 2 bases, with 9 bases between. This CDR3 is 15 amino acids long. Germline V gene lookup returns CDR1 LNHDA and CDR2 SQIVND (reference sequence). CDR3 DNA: TGTGCCAGTAGTATACAGACAGGCACTAATGAAAAACTGTTTTTT. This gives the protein CASSIQTGTNEKLFF.

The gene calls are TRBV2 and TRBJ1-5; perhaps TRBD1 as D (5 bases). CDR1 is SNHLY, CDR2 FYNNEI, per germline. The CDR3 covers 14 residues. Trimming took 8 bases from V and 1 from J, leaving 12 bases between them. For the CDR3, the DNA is TGTGCCAGCTCCAGGGAAGGGAGCAATCAGCCCCAGCATTTT. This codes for CASSREGSNQPQHF.

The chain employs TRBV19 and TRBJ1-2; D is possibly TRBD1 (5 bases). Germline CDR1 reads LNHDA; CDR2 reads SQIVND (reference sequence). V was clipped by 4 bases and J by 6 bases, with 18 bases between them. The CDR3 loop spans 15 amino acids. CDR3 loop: CASSTSGGAVNGYTF. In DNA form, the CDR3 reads TGTGCCAGTAGTACCTCCGGGGGTGCGGTGAATGGCTACACCTTC.

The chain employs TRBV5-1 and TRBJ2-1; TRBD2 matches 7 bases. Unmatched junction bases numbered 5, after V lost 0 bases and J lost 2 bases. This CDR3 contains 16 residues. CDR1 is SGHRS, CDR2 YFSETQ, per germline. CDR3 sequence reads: CASSLGPGGPYNEQFF. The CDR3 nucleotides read TGCGCCAGCAGCTTGGGTCCGGGGGGACCCTACAATGAGCAGTTCTTC.

This CDR3 reads CASSNDRGSEKLFF. The CDR3 DNA reads TGTGCCAGCAGTAACGACAGGGGGAGTGAAAAACTGTTTTTT. The rearrangement joins TRBV6-5 to TRBJ1-4; 9 bases are shared with TRBD1. From germline, CDR1 is MNHEY and CDR2 SVGAGI. The length of the CDR3 is 14 residues. J was trimmed by 7 bases and V by 5 bases; bases with no gene match: 5.

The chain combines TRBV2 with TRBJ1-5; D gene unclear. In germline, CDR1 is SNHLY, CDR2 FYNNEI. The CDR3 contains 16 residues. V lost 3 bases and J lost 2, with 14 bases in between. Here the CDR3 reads CASSDYRQIGNQPQHF. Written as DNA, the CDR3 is TGTGCCAGCAGTGATTATAGACAAATTGGCAATCAGCCCCAGCATTTT.

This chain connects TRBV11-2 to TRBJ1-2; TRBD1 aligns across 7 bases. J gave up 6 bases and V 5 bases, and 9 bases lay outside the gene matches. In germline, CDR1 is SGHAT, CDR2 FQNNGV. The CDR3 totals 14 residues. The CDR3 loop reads CASSGPRGLDGYTF. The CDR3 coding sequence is TGTGCCAGCAGCGGCCCGAGGGGGCTAGATGGCTACACCTTC.

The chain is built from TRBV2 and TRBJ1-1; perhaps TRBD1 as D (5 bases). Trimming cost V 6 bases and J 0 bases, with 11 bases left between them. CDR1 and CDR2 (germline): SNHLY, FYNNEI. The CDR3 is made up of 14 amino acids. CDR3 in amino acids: CASRTEWMNTEAFF. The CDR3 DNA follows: TGTGCCAGCAGGACAGAATGGATGAACACTGAAGCTTTCTTT.

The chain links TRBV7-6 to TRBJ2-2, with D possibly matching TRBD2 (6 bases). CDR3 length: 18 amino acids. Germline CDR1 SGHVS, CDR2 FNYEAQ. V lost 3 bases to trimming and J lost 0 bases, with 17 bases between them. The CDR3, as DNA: TGTGCCAGCAGCTTGCGGGTGGGTTCGGGGGCGAACACCGGGGAGCTGTTTTTT. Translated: CASSLRVGSGANTGELFF.

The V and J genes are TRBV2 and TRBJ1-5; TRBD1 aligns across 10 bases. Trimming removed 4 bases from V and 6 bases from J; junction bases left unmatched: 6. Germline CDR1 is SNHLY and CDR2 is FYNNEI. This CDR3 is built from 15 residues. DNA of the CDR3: TGTGCCAGCAGTGGTCGGGACAGGGGAGTTCAGCCCCAGCATTTT. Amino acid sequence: CASSGRDRGVQPQHF.

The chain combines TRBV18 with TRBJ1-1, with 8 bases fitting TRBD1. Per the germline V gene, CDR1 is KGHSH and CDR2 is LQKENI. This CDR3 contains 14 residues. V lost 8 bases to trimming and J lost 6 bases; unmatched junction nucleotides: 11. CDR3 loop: CASLRQGSSPEAFF. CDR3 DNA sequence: TGTGCCAGCCTCCGACAGGGGAGTTCGCCTGAAGCTTTCTTT.

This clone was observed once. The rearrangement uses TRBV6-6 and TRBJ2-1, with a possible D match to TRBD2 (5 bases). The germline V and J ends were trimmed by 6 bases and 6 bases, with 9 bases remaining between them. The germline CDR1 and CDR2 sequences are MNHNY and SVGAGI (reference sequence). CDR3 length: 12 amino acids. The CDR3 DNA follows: TGTGCCAGCAGCACGGGGTCCAATGAGCAGTTCTTC. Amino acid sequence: CASSTGSNEQFF.

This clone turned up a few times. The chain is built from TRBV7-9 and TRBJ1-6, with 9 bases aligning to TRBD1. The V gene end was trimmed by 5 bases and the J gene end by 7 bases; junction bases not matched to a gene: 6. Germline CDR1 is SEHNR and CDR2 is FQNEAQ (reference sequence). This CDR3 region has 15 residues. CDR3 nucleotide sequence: TGTGCCAGCAGCACGCAGACAGGGGGGAATTCACCCCTCCACTTT. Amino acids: CASSTQTGGNSPLHF.

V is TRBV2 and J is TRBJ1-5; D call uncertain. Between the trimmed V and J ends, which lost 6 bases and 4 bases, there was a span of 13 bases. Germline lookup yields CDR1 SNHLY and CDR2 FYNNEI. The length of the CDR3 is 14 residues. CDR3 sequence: CASRIDSLNQPQHF. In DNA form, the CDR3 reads TGTGCCAGCAGGATAGACTCCTTGAATCAGCCCCAGCATTTT.